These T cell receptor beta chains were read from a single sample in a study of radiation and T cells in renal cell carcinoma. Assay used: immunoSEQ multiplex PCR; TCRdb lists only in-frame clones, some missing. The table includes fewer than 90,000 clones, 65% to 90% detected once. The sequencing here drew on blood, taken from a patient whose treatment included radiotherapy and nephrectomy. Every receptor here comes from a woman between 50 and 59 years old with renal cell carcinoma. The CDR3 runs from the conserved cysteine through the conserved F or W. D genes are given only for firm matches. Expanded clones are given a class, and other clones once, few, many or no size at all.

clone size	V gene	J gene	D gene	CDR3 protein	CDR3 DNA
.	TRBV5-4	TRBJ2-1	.	CASSLETGREQFF	TGTGCCAGCAGCTTGGAAACGGGTCGGGAGCAGTTCTTC
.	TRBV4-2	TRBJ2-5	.	CASSQVGGQETQYF	TGTGCCAGCAGCCAAGTAGGGGGGCAAGAGACCCAGTACTTC
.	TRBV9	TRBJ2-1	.	CASSVTARPSEQFF	TGTGCCAGCAGCGTTACAGCCAGGCCCAGTGAGCAGTTCTTC
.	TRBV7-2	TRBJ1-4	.	CASSLEVEAVNEKLFF	TGTGCCAGCAGCTTAGAGGTTGAGGCGGTTAATGAAAAACTGTTTTTT
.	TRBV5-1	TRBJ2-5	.	CASRANIPAGETQYF	TGCGCCAGCCGGGCAAATATTCCGGCCGGAGAGACCCAGTACTTC
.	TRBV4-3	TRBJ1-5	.	CASSLQVGNQPQHF	TGCGCCAGCAGCCTTCAGGTTGGCAATCAGCCCCAGCATTTT
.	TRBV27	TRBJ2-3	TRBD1	CASSPPLRGLTDTQYF	TGTGCCAGCAGTCCTCCCCTGAGGGGGCTGACAGATACGCAGTATTTT
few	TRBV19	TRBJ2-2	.	CASNGEFGSGELFF	TGTGCCAGTAACGGAGAGTTTGGATCCGGGGAGCTGTTTTTT
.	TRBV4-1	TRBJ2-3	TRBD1	CASSLDRARTDTQYF	TGCGCCAGCAGCCTGGACAGGGCGAGGACAGATACGCAGTATTTT
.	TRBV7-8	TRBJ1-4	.	CASSSGNTNEKLFF	TGTGCCAGCAGCTCGGGTAACACTAATGAAAAACTGTTTTTT
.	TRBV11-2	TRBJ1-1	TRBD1	CASSLPGDRNNTEAFF	TGTGCCAGCAGCCTTCCGGGGGACAGGAATAACACTGAAGCTTTCTTT
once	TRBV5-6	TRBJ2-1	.	CASSLVGGNEQFF	TGTGCCAGCAGCTTGGTAGGGGGGAATGAGCAGTTCTTC
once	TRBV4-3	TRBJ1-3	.	CASSQQGGFGNTIYF	TGCGCCAGCAGCCAACAGGGAGGATTTGGAAACACCATATATTTT
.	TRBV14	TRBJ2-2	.	CASSQDGLAGGELFF	TGTGCCAGCAGCCAAGATGGGCTAGCTGGGGGGGAGCTGTTTTTT
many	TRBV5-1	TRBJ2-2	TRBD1	CASSKGQEDTGELFF	TGCGCCAGCAGCAAGGGACAGGAGGACACCGGGGAGCTGTTTTTT
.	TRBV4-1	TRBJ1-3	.	CASSIRSWGAVGNTIYF	TGCGCCAGCAGCATACGTTCGTGGGGGGCAGTAGGAAACACCATATATTTT
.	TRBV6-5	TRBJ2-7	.	CASRTPPYEQYF	TGTGCCAGCCGAACCCCTCCCTACGAGCAGTACTTC
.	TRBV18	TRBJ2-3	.	CASSLSRGTDTQYF	TGTGCCAGCTCACTGTCCAGGGGCACAGATACGCAGTATTTT
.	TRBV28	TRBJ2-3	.	CASSSGEDTQYF	TGTGCCAGCAGTTCAGGGGAAGATACGCAGTATTTT
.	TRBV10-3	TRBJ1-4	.	CATIGGVNEKLFF	TGTGCCACCATCGGGGGAGTTAATGAAAAACTGTTTTTT
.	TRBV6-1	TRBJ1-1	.	CASSEARFEAFF	TGTGCCAGCAGTGAGGCCCGGTTTGAAGCTTTCTTT
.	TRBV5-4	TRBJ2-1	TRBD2	CASSMGGSSSYNEQFF	TGTGCCAGCAGTATGGGCGGGAGTTCTTCCTACAATGAGCAGTTCTTC
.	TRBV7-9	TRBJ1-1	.	CASSGQNTEAFF	TGTGCCAGCAGTGGGCAGAACACTGAAGCTTTCTTT